This TCR beta chain stems from a study of CD8+CD57+ T cells in acquired aplastic anemia. Turning to the study itself: Sorted CD4+ and CD8+ cell DNA averaged around 3 ug.

Germline trimming cut 4 bases from V and 1 base from J; bases unmatched to any gene: 23. Looked up from germline, CDR1 is LNHDA and CDR2 is SQIVND (reference sequence). CDR3 size: 21 residues. This clonotype has just a few counts. Genomic DNA was employed as the template in profiling TCR beta VDJ and CDR3. TCRdb processed the reads anew with MiXCR; each CDR3 protein has one entry. The data contain about 200,000 distinct CDR3 sequences, roughly 50% of them singletons. An expansion of CD8+CD57+ cells by flow cytometry had been shown in patients chosen for sequencing. The origin of this receptor is a human donor with aplastic anemia. The material sequenced was sorted CD4+, CD8+, or CD8+CD57+ T cells (not recorded which) from PBMCs. This chain joins TRBV19 and TRBJ2-3, with TRBD2 matching 7 bases. CDR3: CASSTWYSGSLRQGGTDTQYF. For the CDR3, the DNA is TGTGCCAGTAGTACCTGGTATAGCGGGTCCCTTAGGCAAGGTGGCACAGATACGCAGTATTTT. Full variable domain (missing parts from reference TRBV19 and TRBJ2-3): DGGITQSPKYLFRKEGQNVTLSCEQNLNHDAMYWYRQDPGQGLRLIYYSQIVNDFQKGDIAEGYSVSREKKESFPLTVTSAQKNPTAFYLCASSTWYSGSLRQGGTDTQYFGPGTRLTVL.